The 7 T cell receptor beta chains presented below share a single source sample, sequenced in a study of liver allograft versus peripheral blood T cells. At the level of the study: Recipients' peripheral blood T cell receptor repertoires were compared with those in transplanted livers.

Each CDR3 protein gets one entry after TCRdb re-called the reads with MiXCR. The sample records about 16,000 distinct CDR3 sequences, 20% to 25% being singletons. The receptors originated from a human patient who had a liver transplant. The graft donor may account for some of the T cells.

The chain uses TRBV9 and TRBJ1-4; 8 positions match TRBD1. V gave up 4 bases and J gave up 2 bases; unmatched junction bases: 1. The CDR3 consists of 14 residues. Germline V gene sequence: CDR1 SGDLS, CDR2 YYNGEE. CDR3 in amino acids: CASSQGATNEKLFF. The CDR3 DNA is TGTGCCAGCAGCCAGGGGGCTACTAATGAAAAACTGTTTTTT.

This clonotype was counted ten times or more. This chain joins TRBV5-6 and TRBJ1-1, with 7 bases that match TRBD1. The CDR3 extends over 14 amino acids. J lost 5 bases, V lost 3 bases, and 7 bases had no gene match. The germline V gene has CDR1 SGHDT and CDR2 YYEEEE. This chain's CDR3 is CASSSQGGKTEAFF. CDR3 nucleotide sequence: TGTGCCAGCAGCTCCCAGGGGGGTAAGACTGAAGCTTTCTTT.

V usage is TRBV19 and J usage is TRBJ1-1; TRBD1 is a possible D gene (6 bases). Trimming removed 9 bases at V and 0 bases at J, with 17 bases between. CDR1 and CDR2 (germline): LNHDA, SQIVND (reference sequence). This CDR3 spans 15 amino acids. CDR3 nucleotides: TGTGCCAGGAGTTGCCCGGGACACATGAACACTGAAGCTTTCTTT. Amino acid sequence: CARSCPGHMNTEAFF.

This clonotype is medium-sized by share. The J gene is TRBJ1-2, the V gene TRBV5-4; 8 nucleotides agree with TRBD1. Germline CDR1 SGHNT, CDR2 YYREEE (reference sequence). J was trimmed by 8 bases and V by 0 bases; bases with no gene match: 9. There are 15 residues in the CDR3. The chain's CDR3 is CASSLESQGARGYTF. DNA of the CDR3: TGTGCCAGCAGCTTGGAGAGTCAGGGGGCTAGAGGCTACACCTTC. Supplemented by reference TRBV5-4 and TRBJ1-2, the full variable domain reads ETGVTQSPTHLIKTRGQQVTLRCSSQSGHNTVSWYQQALGQGPQFIFQYYREEENGRGNFPPRFSGLQFPNYSSELNVNALELDDSALYLCASSLESQGARGYTFGSGTRLTVV.

The sample holds many counts of this clonotype. The chain links TRBV6-2 or TRBV6-3 to TRBJ2-3; D is unresolved. The V end lost 0 bases, the J end lost 5 bases, and 3 bases lay between the germline ends. The germline gives CDR1 MNHEY, CDR2 SVGEGT. The length of the CDR3 is 12 residues. CDR3 sequence (DNA): TGTGCCAGCAGTTACTCGGTAGATACGCAGTATTTT. As protein: CASSYSVDTQYF.

The gene calls are TRBV28 and TRBJ2-1, with 9 nucleotides matching TRBD2. Germline CDR1 is MDHEN and CDR2 is SYDVKM. The CDR3 runs 17 residues. Unmatched junction bases numbered 7, after V lost 2 bases and J lost 2 bases. CDR3 sequence: CASSLPVGGRAYNEQFF. The CDR3 DNA reads as TGTGCCAGCAGTTTACCCGTTGGCGGGAGGGCCTACAATGAGCAGTTCTTC. Full variable domain (remainder filled in from reference TRBV28 and TRBJ2-1): DVKVTQSSRYLVKRTGEKVFLECVQDMDHENMFWYRQDPGLGLRLIYFSYDVKMKEKGDIPEGYSVSREKKERFSLILESASTNQTSMYLCASSLPVGGRAYNEQFFGPGTRLTVL.

By sample share, this clonotype is medium-sized. V gene TRBV6-1 combines with J gene TRBJ2-7; a possible D gene is TRBD2 (5 bases). The CDR3 is 14 residues long. Per the germline V gene, CDR1 is MNHNS and CDR2 is SASEGT. V lost 2 bases and J 3 bases, leaving 11 bases between the germline ends. In DNA, the CDR3 is TGTGCCAGCAGTGAATCTGGACTGAGCTACGAGCAGTACTTC. This codes for CASSESGLSYEQYF.